These 10 T cell receptor beta chains share one sample of origin, sequenced in a study of cytotoxic CD8 clonotypes in ibrutinib-treated CLL. Libraries were prepared by immunoSEQ multiplex PCR; TCRdb keeps only in-frame clonotypes and omits some of them. The sample lists approximately 70,000 clones, 80% occurring once. The input for sequencing was PBMCs, taken at disease progression, from a patient treated with ibrutinib. These receptors came from a human donor with chronic lymphocytic leukemia.

This clone has a handful of counts. The J gene is TRBJ2-7, the V gene TRBV10-3; D is unclear. The germline V gene encodes CDR1 ENHRY and CDR2 SYGVKD. Trimming pared 0 bases from V and 3 bases from J, leaving 6 bases between. The CDR3 covers 13 residues. The CDR3 sequence: CAISESNGYEQYF. In nucleotides, the CDR3 is TGTGCCATCAGTGAGTCGAACGGCTACGAGCAGTACTTC.

This clone was detected only a few times. The rearrangement uses TRBV7-9 and TRBJ1-5, with D possibly TRBD1 on 6 matching bases. Germline CDR1 and CDR2: SEHNR and FQNEAQ (reference sequence). The length of the CDR3 is 15 residues. The V end was cut by 1 base, the J end by 2 bases, with 9 bases between. The CDR3 sequence is CASSLEAGGNQPQHF. In DNA form, the CDR3 reads TGTGCCAGCAGCTTAGAGGCAGGGGGCAATCAGCCCCAGCATTTT.

The genes are TRBV7-9 and TRBJ2-2; no reliable D call. V was shortened by 4 bases and J by 5 bases, with 14 bases between the two germline ends. Germline loops: CDR1 SEHNR, CDR2 FQNEAQ (reference sequence). This CDR3 region has 15 residues. This CDR3 is CASSSFSAGTGELFF. The CDR3 bases are TGTGCCAGCAGCTCCTTCAGTGCCGGAACCGGGGAGCTGTTTTTT.

This rearrangement joins TRBV29-1 to TRBJ2-2; D is possibly TRBD1 (6 bases). The V end lost 4 bases, the J end lost 1 base, and 10 bases lay between the germline ends. CDR1 and CDR2 from the germline V gene are SQVTM and ANQGSEA. The CDR3 runs to 14 residues. The CDR3 DNA reads TGCAGCGTTGGGGGGCTTGGGAACACCGGGGAGCTGTTTTTT. Its protein product is CSVGGLGNTGELFF.

This chain joins TRBV6-5 and TRBJ2-2; D is undetermined. The CDR3 contains 16 residues. CDR1 MNHEY and CDR2 SVGAGI come from the germline V gene. Trimming took off 0 bases at V and 5 bases at J, with 13 bases between the two ends. The DNA for the CDR3 is TGTGCCAGCAGTTACTCGATGGCCTTAAGTACCGGGGAGCTGTTTTTT. The encoded protein is CASSYSMALSTGELFF.

This chain links TRBV19 with TRBJ1-1; D gene unclear. Germline values: CDR1 LNHDA, CDR2 SQIVND (reference sequence). The CDR3 covers 14 residues. V was clipped by 3 bases and J by 11 bases, with 19 bases between them. The CDR3 loop reads CASSIAVHASGAFF. CDR3 coding DNA: TGTGCCAGTAGTATTGCCGTGCACGCAAGTGGGGCTTTCTTT.

This clone appeared once. The J gene is TRBJ1-3, the V gene TRBV7-8, with a tentative D call TRBD1 (5 bases). CDR1 is SGHVS, CDR2 FQNEAQ, per germline. V was cut by 1 base and J by 2 bases, with 9 bases left in between. This CDR3 comprises 15 residues. The CDR3 loop is CASSLVGGTGNTIYF. For the CDR3, the DNA is TGTGCCAGCAGCTTAGTGGGGGGGACTGGAAACACCATATATTTT.

V gene TRBV7-7 combines with J gene TRBJ2-2, with D hard to call. The ends were cut back, 1 base at V and 2 bases at J, with 8 bases in the middle. The CDR3 has 15 amino acids. Looked up from germline, CDR1 is SSHAT and CDR2 is FNYEAQ (reference sequence). CDR3 amino acids: CASSLGWGNTGELFF. The DNA for the CDR3 is TGTGCCAGCAGCTTAGGGTGGGGAAACACCGGGGAGCTGTTTTTT.

The chain employs TRBV5-1 and TRBJ2-5, with 9 positions matching TRBD1. The CDR3 covers 14 residues. Trimming removed 4 bases from V and 4 bases from J; junction bases left unmatched: 5. Germline V gene sequence: CDR1 SGHRS, CDR2 YFSETQ. The CDR3 DNA sequence: TGCGCCAGCAGCACCGGGACAGGGTCAGAGACCCAGTACTTC. This codes for CASSTGTGSETQYF.

V and J are TRBV5-3 and TRBJ2-7; D gene ambiguous. TRBV5-3 carries the ORF label, with uncertain function. Trimming left V 0 bases short and J 5 bases short, with 12 bases between. CDR3 size: 14 residues. In nucleotides, the CDR3 is TGTGCCAGAAGCTTGGCTAGTGTTTATGACGAGCAGTACTTC. Translating gives CARSLASVYDEQYF.